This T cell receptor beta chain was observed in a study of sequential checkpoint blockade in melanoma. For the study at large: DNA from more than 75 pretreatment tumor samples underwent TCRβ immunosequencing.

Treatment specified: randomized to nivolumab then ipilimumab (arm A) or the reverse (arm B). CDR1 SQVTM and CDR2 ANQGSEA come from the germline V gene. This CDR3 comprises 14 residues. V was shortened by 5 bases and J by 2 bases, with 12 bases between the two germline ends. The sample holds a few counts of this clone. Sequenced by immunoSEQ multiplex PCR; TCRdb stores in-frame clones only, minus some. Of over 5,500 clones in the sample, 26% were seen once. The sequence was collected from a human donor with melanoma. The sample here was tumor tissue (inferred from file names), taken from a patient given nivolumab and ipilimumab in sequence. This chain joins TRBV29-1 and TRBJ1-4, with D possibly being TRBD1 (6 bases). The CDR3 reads CSVLVGGTNEKLFF. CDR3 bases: TGCAGCGTTTTGGTAGGGGGTACTAATGAAAAACTGTTTTTT. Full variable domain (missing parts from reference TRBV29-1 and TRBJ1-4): SAVISQKPSRDICQRGTSLTIQCQVDSQVTMMFWYRQQPGQSLTLIATANQGSEATYESGFVIDKFPISRPNLTFSTLTVSNMSPEDSSIYLCSVLVGGTNEKLFFGSGTQLSVL.